The 18 T cell receptor beta chains below come from one sample, sequenced in a study of technical replicates of blood from several donors. Clones were read by immunoSEQ multiplex PCR, and TCRdb kept only the in-frame ones, dropping some. The sample includes some 94,000 clones, 90% to 97% of them seen just once. The sequenced sample was T cells isolated from PBMCs. The receptors shown here come from a human donor in good health.

V gene TRBV19 combines with J gene TRBJ1-3; maybe TRBD1 (5 bases). CDR3 size: 16 residues. Trimming cost V 1 base and J 3 bases, with 13 bases left between them. Per the germline V gene, CDR1 is LNHDA and CDR2 is SQIVND (reference sequence). This CDR3 is CASSIGPGGGGNTIYF. As DNA, the CDR3 is TGTGCCAGTAGTATAGGGCCGGGGGGTGGTGGAAACACCATATATTTT.

The J gene is TRBJ2-5, the V gene TRBV19; 9 bases line up with TRBD1. Germline assignment: CDR1 LNHDA and CDR2 SQIVND (reference sequence). This CDR3 is built from 14 residues. J lost 0 bases, V lost 5 bases, and 1 base had no gene match. The CDR3 DNA sequence: TGTGCCAGTAGTCGGACAGGGGACCAAGAGACCCAGTACTTC. Protein: CASSRTGDQETQYF.

V is TRBV4-3 and J is TRBJ1-4; D possibly corresponds to TRBD1 (5 bases). Deletions cut 3 bases from V and 3 bases from J, with 11 bases between. The length of the CDR3 is 15 residues. The germline gives CDR1 LGHNA, CDR2 YSLEER. CDR3 DNA: TGCGCCAGCAGCCAGCGCGGGACGGCTAATGAAAAACTGTTTTTT. Its translation: CASSQRGTANEKLFF.

V and J are TRBV30 and TRBJ1-2, with TRBD1 matching 7 bases. Trimming cost V 0 bases and J 2 bases; bases outside gene matches: 3. Germline-derived CDR1 and CDR2 are GTSNPN and SVGIG (reference sequence). This CDR3 has 14 amino acids. CDR3: CAWSVFRGNYGYTF. In nucleotides, the CDR3 is TGTGCCTGGAGTGTTTTCAGGGGGAACTATGGCTACACCTTC.

The CDR3 DNA reads TGTGCCAGCAGCGGTAGGCTAGCGGGTCTCACAGATACGCAGTATTTT. It is translated as CASSGRLAGLTDTQYF. The rearrangement links TRBV7-2 to TRBJ2-3, with 8 bases fitting TRBD2. Germline lookup yields CDR1 SGHTA and CDR2 FQGNSA. The CDR3 is 16 residues long. Losses at the gene ends were 5 bases for V and 2 bases for J; bases not matched to a gene: 9.

The chain combines TRBV7-8 with TRBJ2-1, with D possibly being TRBD2 (6 bases). V dropped 5 bases and J dropped 6 bases, with 11 bases sitting between them. The CDR3 contains 13 residues. Germline CDR1 reads SGHVS; CDR2 reads FQNEAQ. The CDR3 sequence is CASSLGTLNEQFF. The CDR3 coding sequence is TGTGCCAGCAGCCTCGGGACTCTCAATGAGCAGTTCTTC.

The chain links TRBV11-3 to TRBJ2-5; perhaps TRBD1 as D (6 bases). The CDR3 loop spans 14 amino acids. The V and J ends lost 5 bases and 5 bases respectively, with 15 bases between them. Germline V gene lookup returns CDR1 SGHNT and CDR2 YENEEA. The CDR3 sequence: CASSTTGGSETQYF. The DNA of the CDR3 is TGTGCCAGCAGCACGACAGGTGGAAGTGAGACCCAGTACTTC. The complete variable domain, with remaining parts taken from reference TRBV11-3 and TRBJ2-5, reads EAGVVQSPRYKIIEKKQPVAFWCNPISGHNTLYWYLQNLGQGPELLIRYENEEAVDDSQLPKDRFSAERLKGVDSTLKIQPAELGDSAVYLCASSTTGGSETQYFGPGTRLLVL.

This sequence joins TRBV2 and TRBJ1-1; a weak D match, TRBD1 (6 bases). The CDR3 runs to 13 residues. V was trimmed by 4 bases and J by 2 bases, leaving 8 bases between them. CDR1 SNHLY and CDR2 FYNNEI come from the germline V gene. CDR3: CASSGQANTEAFF. CDR3 DNA: TGTGCCAGCAGTGGACAGGCTAACACTGAAGCTTTCTTT.

The V call is TRBV9, the J call TRBJ2-3; 8 nucleotides line up with TRBD1. Germline CDR1 and CDR2: SGDLS and YYNGEE. With V trimmed by 1 base and J by 1 base, 2 bases remained unmatched. The CDR3 extends over 15 amino acids. The CDR3 is CASSVMGQGTDTQYF. The DNA for the CDR3 is TGTGCCAGCAGCGTAATGGGACAGGGCACAGATACGCAGTATTTT.

This chain uses TRBV27 with TRBJ2-2; D is perhaps TRBD1 (5 bases). Per the germline V gene, CDR1 is MNHEY and CDR2 is SMNVEV (reference sequence). The CDR3 spans 14 residues. V dropped 6 bases and J dropped 3 bases, with 11 bases sitting between them. CDR3: CASRGRTYTGELFF. CDR3 DNA sequence: TGTGCCAGCAGGGGCAGGACATACACCGGGGAGCTGTTTTTT.

This clone was seen more than once but under ten times. The J gene is TRBJ2-6, the V gene TRBV2; D is possibly TRBD1 (6 bases). Deletions cut 7 bases from V and 3 bases from J, with 10 bases between. There are 14 residues in the CDR3. From germline, CDR1 is SNHLY and CDR2 FYNNEI. In nucleotides, the CDR3 is TGTGCCAGCATCCAGGGGTTTGGGGCCAACGTCCTGACTTTC. It codes for CASIQGFGANVLTF.

This clone has a single count. The chain is built from TRBV5-6 and TRBJ2-1; 8 bases align to TRBD2. The CDR3 loop spans 14 amino acids. V was pared by 4 bases and J by 9 bases, with 9 bases of the junction left unmatched. Per the germline V gene, CDR1 is SGHDT and CDR2 is YYEEEE. CDR3 region: CASSPVGLVAEQFF. The CDR3 DNA reads TGTGCCAGCAGCCCCGTGGGACTAGTGGCTGAGCAGTTCTTC.

The chain combines TRBV28 with TRBJ2-7; D might be TRBD2 (6 bases). CDR3 length: 15 residues. Per germline, CDR1 MDHEN and CDR2 SYDVKM. Trimming removed 5 bases at V and 1 base at J, with 15 bases between. CDR3 nucleotides: TGTGCCAGCAGTCCACCGACCCTAGCGTCCTACGAGCAGTACTTC. This sequence encodes CASSPPTLASYEQYF.

The chain couples TRBV27 to TRBJ2-5; D call uncertain. The CDR3 extends over 14 amino acids. From germline, CDR1 is MNHEY and CDR2 SMNVEV (reference sequence). Trimming stripped 2 bases from V and 6 bases from J, with 13 bases between. Here the CDR3 reads CASSLIWPVQTQYF. CDR3 DNA: TGTGCCAGCAGTTTAATTTGGCCTGTCCAGACCCAGTACTTC.

V is TRBV5-4 and J is TRBJ2-7, with 7 positions matching TRBD1. CDR3 size: 15 residues. The germline gives CDR1 SGHNT, CDR2 YYREEE (reference sequence). Unmatched junction bases numbered 5, after V lost 0 bases and J lost 2 bases. CDR3 sequence reads: CASSLGGQLTYEQYF. In DNA, the CDR3 is TGTGCCAGCAGCTTGGGGGGACAGTTAACCTACGAGCAGTACTTC.

The rearrangement uses TRBV28 and TRBJ1-5, with TRBD1 matching over 9 bases. Germline values: CDR1 MDHEN, CDR2 SYDVKM. The junction had 1 base not matched to a gene; V was cut back by 5 bases and J by 5 bases. CDR3 length: 13 amino acids. The CDR3 region is CASSRTGDQPQHF. The CDR3 nucleotides are TGTGCCAGCAGTAGGACAGGGGATCAGCCCCAGCATTTT.

This chain links TRBV14 with TRBJ2-7; maybe TRBD1 (5 bases). Trimming left V 1 base short and J 6 bases short, with 13 bases between. Germline-derived CDR1 and CDR2 are SGHDN and FVKESK. The CDR3 covers 14 residues. The DNA for the CDR3 is TGTGCCAGCAGCCAAGGTGGCAGGGATAGCGAGCAGTACTTC. Protein product: CASSQGGRDSEQYF.

The V and J genes are TRBV19 and TRBJ2-7, with D perhaps matching TRBD2 (5 bases). V lost 4 bases and J 2 bases, leaving 12 bases between the germline ends. Looked up from germline, CDR1 is LNHDA and CDR2 is SQIVND (reference sequence). This CDR3 spans 14 amino acids. The CDR3 nucleotides are TGTGCCAGTAGTAAGTACGAGCGGACCTACGAGCAGTACTTC. Translating gives CASSKYERTYEQYF.